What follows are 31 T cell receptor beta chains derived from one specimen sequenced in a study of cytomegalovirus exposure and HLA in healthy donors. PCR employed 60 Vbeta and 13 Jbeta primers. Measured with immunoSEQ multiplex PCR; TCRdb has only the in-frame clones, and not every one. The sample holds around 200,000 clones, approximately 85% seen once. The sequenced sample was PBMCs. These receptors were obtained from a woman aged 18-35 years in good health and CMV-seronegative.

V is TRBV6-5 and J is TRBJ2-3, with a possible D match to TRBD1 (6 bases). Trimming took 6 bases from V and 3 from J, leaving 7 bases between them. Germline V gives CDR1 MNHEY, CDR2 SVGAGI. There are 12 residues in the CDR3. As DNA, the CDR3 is TGTGCCAGCAGCGACAGGACAGATACGCAGTATTTT. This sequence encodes CASSDRTDTQYF.

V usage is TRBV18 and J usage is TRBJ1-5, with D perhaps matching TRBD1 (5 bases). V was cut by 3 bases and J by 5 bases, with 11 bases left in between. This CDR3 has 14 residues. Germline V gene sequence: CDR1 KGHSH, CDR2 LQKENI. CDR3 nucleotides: TGTGCCAGCTCACCTACTACAGGAGATCAGCCCCAGCATTTT. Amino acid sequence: CASSPTTGDQPQHF.

CDR3 amino acids: CASSNPVVETQYF. As DNA, the CDR3 is TGTGCCAGCAGTAACCCGGTCGTGGAGACCCAGTACTTC. The rearrangement uses TRBV6-6 and TRBJ2-5, with D hard to call. Germline lookup yields CDR1 MNHNY and CDR2 SVGAGI (reference sequence). This CDR3 region has 13 residues. Trimming removed 5 bases at V and 5 bases at J, with 12 bases between.

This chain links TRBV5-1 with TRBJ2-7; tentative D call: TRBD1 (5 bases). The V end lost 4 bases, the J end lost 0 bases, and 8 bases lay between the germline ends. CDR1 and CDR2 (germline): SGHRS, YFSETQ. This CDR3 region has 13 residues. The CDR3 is CASSTGSSYEQYF. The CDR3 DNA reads TGCGCCAGCAGCACAGGAAGCTCCTACGAGCAGTACTTC.

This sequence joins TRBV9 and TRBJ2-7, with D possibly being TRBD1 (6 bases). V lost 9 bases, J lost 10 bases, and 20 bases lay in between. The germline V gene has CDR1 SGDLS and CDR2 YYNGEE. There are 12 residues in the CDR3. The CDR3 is CATERDIICQYF. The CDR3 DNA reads TGTGCCACCGAACGGGACATCATCTGTCAGTACTTC. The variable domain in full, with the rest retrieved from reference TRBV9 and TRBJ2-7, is DSGVTQTPKHLITATGQRVTLRCSPRSGDLSVYWYQQSLDQGLQFLIQYYNGEERAKGNILERFSAQQFPDLHSELNLSSLELGDSALYFCATERDIICQYFGPGTRLTVT.

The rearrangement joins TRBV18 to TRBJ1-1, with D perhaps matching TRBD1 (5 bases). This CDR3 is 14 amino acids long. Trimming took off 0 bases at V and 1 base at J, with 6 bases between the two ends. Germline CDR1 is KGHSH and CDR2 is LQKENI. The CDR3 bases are TGTGCCAGCTCACCACCAGGGGAGAACACTGAAGCTTTCTTT. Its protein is CASSPPGENTEAFF.

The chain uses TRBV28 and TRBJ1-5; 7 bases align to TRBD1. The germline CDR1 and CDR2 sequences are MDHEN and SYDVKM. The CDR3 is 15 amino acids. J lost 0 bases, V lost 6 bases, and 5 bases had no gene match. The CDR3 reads CASSPRGVSNQPQHF. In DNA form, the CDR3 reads TGTGCCAGCAGCCCCAGGGGGGTTAGCAATCAGCCCCAGCATTTT.

CDR3 DNA: TGTGCCAGCAGCCCCCTGAGGTTAGGGAGGGGGTCCACAGATACGCAGTATTTT. Translating gives CASSPLRLGRGSTDTQYF. This chain links TRBV7-8 with TRBJ2-3; D is possibly TRBD2 (7 bases). The CDR3 is made up of 18 amino acids. Trimming removed 5 bases at V and 2 bases at J, with 23 bases between. Germline CDR1 is SGHVS and CDR2 is FQNEAQ.

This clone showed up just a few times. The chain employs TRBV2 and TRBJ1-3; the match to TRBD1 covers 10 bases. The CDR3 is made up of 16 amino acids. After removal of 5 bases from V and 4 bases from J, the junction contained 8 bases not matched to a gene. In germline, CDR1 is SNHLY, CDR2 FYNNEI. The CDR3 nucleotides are TGTGCCAGCAGTTTCCCGGGACAGGGGCGGGGAAACACCATATATTTT. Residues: CASSFPGQGRGNTIYF.

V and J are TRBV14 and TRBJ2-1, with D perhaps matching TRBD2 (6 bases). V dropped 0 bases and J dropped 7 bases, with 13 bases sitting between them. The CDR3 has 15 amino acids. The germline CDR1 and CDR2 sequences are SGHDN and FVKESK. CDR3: CASSQDHSGGNEQFF. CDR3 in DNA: TGTGCCAGCAGCCAAGATCATTCAGGAGGGAATGAGCAGTTCTTC.

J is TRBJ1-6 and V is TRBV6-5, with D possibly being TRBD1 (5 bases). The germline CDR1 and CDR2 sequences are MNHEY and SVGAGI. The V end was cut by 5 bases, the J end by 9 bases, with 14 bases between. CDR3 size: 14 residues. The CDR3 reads CASSTTVYLSPLHF. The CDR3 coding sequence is TGTGCCAGCAGTACGACAGTATACCTTTCACCCCTCCACTTT.

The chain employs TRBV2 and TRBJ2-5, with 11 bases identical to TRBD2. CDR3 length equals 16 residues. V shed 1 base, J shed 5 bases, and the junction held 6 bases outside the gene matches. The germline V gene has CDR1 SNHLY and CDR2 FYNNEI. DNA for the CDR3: TGTGCCAGCAGTGAAGGATTAGCGGGGGGGCACGAGACCCAGTACTTC. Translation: CASSEGLAGGHETQYF. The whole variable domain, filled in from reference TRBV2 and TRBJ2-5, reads EPEVTQTPSHQVTQMGQEVILRCVPISNHLYFYWYRQILGQKVEFLVSFYNNEISEKSEIFDDQFSVERPDGSNFTLKIRSTKLEDSAMYFCASSEGLAGGHETQYFGPGTRLLVL.

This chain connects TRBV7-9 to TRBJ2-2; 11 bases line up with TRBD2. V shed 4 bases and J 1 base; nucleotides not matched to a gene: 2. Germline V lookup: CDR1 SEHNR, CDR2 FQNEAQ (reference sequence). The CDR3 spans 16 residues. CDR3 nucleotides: TGTGCCAGCAGCTCCACTAGCGGGGGGAACACCGGGGAGCTGTTTTTT. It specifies CASSSTSGGNTGELFF.

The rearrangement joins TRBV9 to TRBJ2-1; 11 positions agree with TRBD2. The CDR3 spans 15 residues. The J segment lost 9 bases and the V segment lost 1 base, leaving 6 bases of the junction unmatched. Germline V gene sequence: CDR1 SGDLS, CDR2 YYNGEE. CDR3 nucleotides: TGTGCCAGCAGCGTAATAGCGGGGGGGTTACTTGAGCAGTTCTTC. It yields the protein CASSVIAGGLLEQFF.

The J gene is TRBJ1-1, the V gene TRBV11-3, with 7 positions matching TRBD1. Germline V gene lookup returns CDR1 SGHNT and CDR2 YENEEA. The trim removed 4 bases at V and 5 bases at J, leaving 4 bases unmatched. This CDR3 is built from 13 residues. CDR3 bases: TGTGCCAGCAGCTCCACAGGGGTGACTGAAGCTTTCTTT. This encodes CASSSTGVTEAFF.

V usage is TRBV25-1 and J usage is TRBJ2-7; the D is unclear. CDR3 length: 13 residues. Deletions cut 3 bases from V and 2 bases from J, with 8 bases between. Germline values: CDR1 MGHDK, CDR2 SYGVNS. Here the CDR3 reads CASSDVSAYEQYF. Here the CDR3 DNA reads TGTGCCAGCAGTGACGTATCGGCCTACGAGCAGTACTTC.

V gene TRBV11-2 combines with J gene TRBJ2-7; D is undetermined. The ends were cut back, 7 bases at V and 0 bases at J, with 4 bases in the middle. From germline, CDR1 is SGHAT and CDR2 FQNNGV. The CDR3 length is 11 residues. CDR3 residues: CASTLSYEQYF. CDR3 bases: TGTGCCAGCACCCTCTCCTACGAGCAGTACTTC.

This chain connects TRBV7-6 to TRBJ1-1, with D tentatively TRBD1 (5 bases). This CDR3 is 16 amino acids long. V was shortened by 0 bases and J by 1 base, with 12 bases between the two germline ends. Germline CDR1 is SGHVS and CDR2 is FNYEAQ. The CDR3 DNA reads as TGTGCCAGCAGCTTAGCCTTGGGACTCGGGAACACTGAAGCTTTCTTT. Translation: CASSLALGLGNTEAFF.

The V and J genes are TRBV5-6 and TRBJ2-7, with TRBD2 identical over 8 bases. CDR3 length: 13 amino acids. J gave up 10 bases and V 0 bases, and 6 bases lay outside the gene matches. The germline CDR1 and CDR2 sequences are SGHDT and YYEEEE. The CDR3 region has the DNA TGTGCCAGCAGCTTGGCCTGGACTAGCTCACAGTACTTC. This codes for CASSLAWTSSQYF.

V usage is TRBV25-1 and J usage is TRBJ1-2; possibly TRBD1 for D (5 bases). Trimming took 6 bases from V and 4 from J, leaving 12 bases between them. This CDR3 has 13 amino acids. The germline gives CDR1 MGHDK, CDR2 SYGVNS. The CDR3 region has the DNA TGTGCCAGCAGCGCGGGACTGCTCTATGGCTACACCTTC. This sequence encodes CASSAGLLYGYTF.

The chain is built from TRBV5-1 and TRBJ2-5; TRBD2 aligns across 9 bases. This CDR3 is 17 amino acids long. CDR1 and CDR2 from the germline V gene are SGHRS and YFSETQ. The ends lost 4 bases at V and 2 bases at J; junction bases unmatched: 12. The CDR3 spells CASSGGSGGPMQETQYF. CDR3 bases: TGCGCCAGCAGCGGGGGGAGCGGGGGGCCGATGCAAGAGACCCAGTACTTC.

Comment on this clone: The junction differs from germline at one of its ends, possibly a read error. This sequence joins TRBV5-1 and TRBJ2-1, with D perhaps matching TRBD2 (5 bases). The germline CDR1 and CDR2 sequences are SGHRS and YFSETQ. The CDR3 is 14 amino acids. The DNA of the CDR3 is TGCGCCAGCAGGTTGGAGTACAGACGGGATAAGCAGTTCTTC. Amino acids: CASRLEYRRDKQFF.

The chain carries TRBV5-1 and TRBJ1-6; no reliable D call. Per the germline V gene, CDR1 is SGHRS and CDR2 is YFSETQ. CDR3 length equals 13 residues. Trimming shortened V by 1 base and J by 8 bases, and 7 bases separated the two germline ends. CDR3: CASSLSEDSPLHF. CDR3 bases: TGCGCCAGCAGCTTGTCTGAGGATTCACCCCTCCACTTT.

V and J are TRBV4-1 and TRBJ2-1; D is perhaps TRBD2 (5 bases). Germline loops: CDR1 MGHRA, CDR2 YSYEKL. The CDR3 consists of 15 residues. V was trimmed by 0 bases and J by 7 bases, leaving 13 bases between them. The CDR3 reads CASSQEAGWVNEQFF. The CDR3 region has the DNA TGCGCCAGCAGCCAAGAGGCGGGTTGGGTTAATGAGCAGTTCTTC.

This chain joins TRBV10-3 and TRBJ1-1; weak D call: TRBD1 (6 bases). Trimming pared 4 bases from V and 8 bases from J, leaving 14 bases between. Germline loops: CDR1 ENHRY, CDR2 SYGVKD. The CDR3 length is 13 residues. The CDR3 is CAISVGSDREAFF. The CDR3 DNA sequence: TGTGCCATCAGTGTGGGGTCGGACAGAGAAGCTTTCTTT.

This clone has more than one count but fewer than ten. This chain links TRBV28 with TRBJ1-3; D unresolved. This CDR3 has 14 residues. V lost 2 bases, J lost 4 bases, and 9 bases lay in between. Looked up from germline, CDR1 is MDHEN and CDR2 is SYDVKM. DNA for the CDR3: TGTGCCAGCAGTTTAGGAGGGTCGGGAAACACCATATATTTT. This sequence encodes CASSLGGSGNTIYF.

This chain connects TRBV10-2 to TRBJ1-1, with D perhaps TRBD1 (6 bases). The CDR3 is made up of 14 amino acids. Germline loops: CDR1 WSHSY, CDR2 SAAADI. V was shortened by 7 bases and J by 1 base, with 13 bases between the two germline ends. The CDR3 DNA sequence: TGCGCCAGCACTGAAGACAGGCGGAACACTGAAGCTTTCTTT. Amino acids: CASTEDRRNTEAFF.

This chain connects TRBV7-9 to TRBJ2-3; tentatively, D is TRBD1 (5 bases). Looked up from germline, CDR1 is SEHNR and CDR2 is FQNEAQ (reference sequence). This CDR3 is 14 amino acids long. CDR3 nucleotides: TGTTCCACCAATCAGGGTGCTAGCACAGATACGCAGTATTTT. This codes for CSTNQGASTDTQYF.

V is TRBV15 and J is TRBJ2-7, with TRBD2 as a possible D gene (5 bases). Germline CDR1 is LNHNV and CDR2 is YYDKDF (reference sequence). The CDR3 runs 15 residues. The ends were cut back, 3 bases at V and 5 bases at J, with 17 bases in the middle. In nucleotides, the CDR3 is TGTGCCACCAGCAGTCCCAAAACCATCGGGGACGAGCAGTACTTC. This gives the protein CATSSPKTIGDEQYF.

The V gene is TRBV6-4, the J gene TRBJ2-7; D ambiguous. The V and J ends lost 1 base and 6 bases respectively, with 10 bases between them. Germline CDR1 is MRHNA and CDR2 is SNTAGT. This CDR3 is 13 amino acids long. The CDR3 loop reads CASSDFQSVEQYF. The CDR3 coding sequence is TGTGCCAGCAGTGACTTTCAGTCCGTCGAGCAGTACTTC.

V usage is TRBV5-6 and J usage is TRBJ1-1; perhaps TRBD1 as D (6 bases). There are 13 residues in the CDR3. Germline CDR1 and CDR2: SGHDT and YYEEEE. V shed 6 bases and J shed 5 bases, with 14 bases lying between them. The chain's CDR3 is CASTDSAETEAFF. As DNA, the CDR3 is TGTGCCAGCACGGACAGTGCTGAGACTGAAGCTTTCTTT. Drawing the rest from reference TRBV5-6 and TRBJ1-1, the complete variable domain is DAGVTQSPTHLIKTRGQQVTLRCSPKSGHDTVSWYQQALGQGPQFIFQYYEEEERQRGNFPDRFSGHQFPNYSSELNVNALLLGDSALYLCASTDSAETEAFFGQGTRLTVV.